The 15 T cell receptor beta chains reported below all come from one sample, sequenced in a study of early T cells in non-severe SARS-CoV-2 infection. MiXCR, run by TCRdb on the 5' RACE reads, gives a single entry per CDR3 protein. The table has around 83,000 distinct CDR3 sequences, approximately 12% seen once. This specimen was whole blood, taken at baseline. These receptors were taken from an adult who was a healthcare worker with PCR-confirmed SARS-CoV-2 infection or an uninfected control (not recorded which).

The V gene is TRBV30, the J gene TRBJ2-7; a possible D gene is TRBD1 (6 bases). Trimming left V 1 base short and J 0 bases short, with 10 bases between. Per germline, CDR1 GTSNPN and CDR2 SVGIG (reference sequence). This CDR3 spans 14 amino acids. The CDR3 loop reads CAWSGDTFSYEQYF. CDR3 bases: TGTGCCTGGAGTGGGGACACCTTCTCCTACGAGCAGTACTTC.

There are a few counts of this clonotype. For the CDR3, the DNA is TGTGCCAGCAGCCAAGATCGGACAGGGAACTATGGCTACACCTTC. Translation: CASSQDRTGNYGYTF. The chain links TRBV3-1 to TRBJ1-2, with 8 bases that match TRBD1. The CDR3 sequence is 15 residues long. Germline V lookup: CDR1 LGHDT, CDR2 YNNKEL (reference sequence). J was trimmed by 2 bases and V by 0 bases; bases with no gene match: 2.

This clonotype has a count of ten or more. The chain links TRBV4-2 to TRBJ1-4; D gene uncertain. Trimming shortened V by 0 bases and J by 8 bases, and 10 bases separated the two germline ends. This CDR3 is 14 amino acids long. The germline gives CDR1 LGHNA, CDR2 YNFKEQ. The CDR3 reads CASSQESGREKLFF. DNA for the CDR3: TGTGCCAGCAGCCAAGAGTCTGGGAGGGAAAAACTGTTTTTT.

This clonotype occurred a few times. Here the CDR3 reads CASSWGQTSSYNSPLHF. Here the CDR3 DNA reads TGTGCCAGCAGCTGGGGACAGACAAGCTCCTATAATTCACCCCTCCACTTT. The J gene is TRBJ1-6, the V gene TRBV5-5; 7 bases are shared with TRBD1. Germline V gives CDR1 SGHKS, CDR2 YYEKEE (reference sequence). The trim removed 3 bases at V and 0 bases at J, leaving 6 bases unmatched. The CDR3 totals 17 residues.

This clonotype was detected a few times. The CDR3 DNA sequence: TGTGCCAGCATCTCCTGGGGCTATGGCTACACCTTC. Its protein product is CASISWGYGYTF. The gene calls are TRBV6-6 and TRBJ1-2; no clear D. V dropped 7 bases and J dropped 4 bases, with 10 bases sitting between them. Germline V gives CDR1 MNHNY, CDR2 SVGAGI (reference sequence). This CDR3 has 12 residues.

The table lists this clonotype with a few counts. The chain employs TRBV7-9 and TRBJ2-2; 8 bases are a match to TRBD1. J gave up 2 bases and V 5 bases, and 10 bases lay outside the gene matches. This CDR3 has 17 amino acids. CDR1 is SEHNR, CDR2 FQNEAQ, per germline (reference sequence). This CDR3 is CASSPNRQGKNTGELFF. CDR3 coding DNA: TGTGCCAGCAGCCCAAACCGACAGGGGAAAAACACCGGGGAGCTGTTTTTT.

This clonotype has ten or more counts. The chain carries TRBV7-8 and TRBJ1-5; 7 bases fit TRBD1. The CDR3 consists of 17 residues. Trimming cost V 4 bases and J 1 base; bases outside gene matches: 10. Germline V gene sequence: CDR1 SGHVS, CDR2 FQNEAQ. The CDR3 protein is CASSSYRGGGSNQPQHF. The CDR3 nucleotides read TGTGCCAGCAGCTCCTACAGGGGAGGAGGAAGCAATCAGCCCCAGCATTTT. Complete variable domain (other parts from reference TRBV7-8 and TRBJ1-5): GAGVSQSPRYKVAKRGQDVALRCDPISGHVSLFWYQQALGQGPEFLTYFQNEAQLDKSGLPSDRFFAERPEGSVSTLKIQRTQQEDSAVYLCASSSYRGGGSNQPQHFGDGTRLSIL.

V gene TRBV28 combines with J gene TRBJ1-6, with D tentatively TRBD1 (5 bases). The germline CDR1 and CDR2 sequences are MDHEN and SYDVKM. The V and J ends lost 6 bases and 0 bases respectively, with 9 bases between them. The CDR3 loop spans 15 amino acids. The CDR3 DNA reads TGTGCCAGCAGGGACACGATCTCCTATAATTCACCCCTCCACTTT. It encodes CASRDTISYNSPLHF.

This clonotype was detected a few times. The chain couples TRBV6-1 to TRBJ1-1, with no clear D. The CDR3 extends over 13 amino acids. Germline V gene data show CDR1 as MNHNS and CDR2 as SASEGT. Between the trimmed V and J ends, which lost 2 bases and 3 bases, there was a span of 7 bases. CDR3: CASSERPDTEAFF. The CDR3 bases are TGTGCCAGCAGTGAACGGCCCGACACTGAAGCTTTCTTT.

This clonotype turned up a few times. This chain uses TRBV11-2 with TRBJ1-2; 7 positions agree with TRBD1. Germline V CDR1 and CDR2: SGHAT, FQNNGV. The V segment lost 3 bases and the J segment 4 bases; nucleotides outside the gene matches: 8. The CDR3 has 15 residues. CDR3 nucleotide sequence: TGTGCCAGCAGCTTGAGGGCAGGGGGGCCCTATGGCTACACCTTC. It codes for CASSLRAGGPYGYTF. Looking up the rest from reference TRBV11-2 and TRBJ1-2 gives the full variable domain: EAGVAQSPRYKIIEKRQSVAFWCNPISGHATLYWYQQILGQGPKLLIQFQNNGVVDDSQLPKDRFSAERLKGVDSTLKIQPAKLEDSAVYLCASSLRAGGPYGYTFGSGTRLTVV.

This chain links TRBV30 with TRBJ2-7; TRBD1 matches 7 bases. The CDR3 consists of 14 residues. From germline, CDR1 is GTSNPN and CDR2 SVGIG (reference sequence). V lost 4 bases and J lost 3; bases outside the gene matches: 9. CDR3 sequence: CAWKGTDPFYEQYF. The CDR3 DNA reads TGTGCCTGGAAAGGGACAGATCCCTTCTACGAGCAGTACTTC.

V is TRBV6-6 and J is TRBJ2-4; D might be TRBD1 (5 bases). CDR3 length: 13 amino acids. V lost 6 bases and J 6 bases, leaving 12 bases between the germline ends. Per the germline V gene, CDR1 is MNHNY and CDR2 is SVGAGI (reference sequence). The CDR3 loop is CASRNGQGNIQYF. DNA of the CDR3: TGTGCCAGCAGAAACGGGCAGGGAAACATTCAGTACTTC.

This clonotype came up a few times. The CDR3 nucleotides are TGTGCCAGCTCACTACACAGGGGAAAGGATTCACCCCTCCACTTT. Translation gives CASSLHRGKDSPLHF. The rearrangement uses TRBV18 and TRBJ1-6, with 7 bases matching TRBD1. The CDR3 covers 15 residues. J was trimmed by 8 bases and V by 4 bases; bases with no gene match: 8. Looked up from germline, CDR1 is KGHSH and CDR2 is LQKENI. The whole variable domain, remainder taken from reference TRBV18 and TRBJ1-6, is NAGVMQNPRHLVRRRGQEARLRCSPMKGHSHVYWYRQLPEEGLKFMVYLQKENIIDESGMPKERFSAEFPKEGPSILRIQQVVRGDSAAYFCASSLHRGKDSPLHFGNGTRLTVT.

Worth noting for this clonotype: One junction end disagrees with the germline gene, perhaps due to a read error. V usage is TRBV7-7 and J usage is TRBJ2-5; D perhaps matches TRBD1 (8 bases). CDR1 SSHAT and CDR2 FNYEAQ come from the germline V gene (reference sequence). CDR3 length: 14 residues. In nucleotides, the CDR3 is TGTGCTAGCAGTCGACAGGGGAGGGGGGAGACCCAGTACTTC. Translation gives CASSRQGRGETQYF.

This clonotype was observed at least ten times. The chain links TRBV7-6 to TRBJ2-3; D is perhaps TRBD1 or TRBD2 (5 bases each). Trimming cost V 1 base and J 2 bases, with 16 bases left between them. The germline CDR1 and CDR2 sequences are SGHVS and FNYEAQ. The length of the CDR3 is 17 residues. This chain's CDR3 is CASSLVPNGAATDTQYF. The DNA of the CDR3 is TGTGCCAGCAGCTTAGTGCCAAACGGGGCGGCCACAGATACGCAGTATTTT.